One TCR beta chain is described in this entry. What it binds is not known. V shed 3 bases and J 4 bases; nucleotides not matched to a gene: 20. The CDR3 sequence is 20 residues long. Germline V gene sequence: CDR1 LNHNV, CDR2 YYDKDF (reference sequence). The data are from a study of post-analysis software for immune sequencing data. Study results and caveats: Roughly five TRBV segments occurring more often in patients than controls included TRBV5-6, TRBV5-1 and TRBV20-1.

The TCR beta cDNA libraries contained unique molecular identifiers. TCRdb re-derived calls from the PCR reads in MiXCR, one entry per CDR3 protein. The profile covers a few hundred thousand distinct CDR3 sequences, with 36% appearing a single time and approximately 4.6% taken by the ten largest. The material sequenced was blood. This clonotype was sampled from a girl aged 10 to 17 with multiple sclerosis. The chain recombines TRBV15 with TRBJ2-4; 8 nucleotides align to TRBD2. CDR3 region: CATSSGALGPAGVEKNIQYF. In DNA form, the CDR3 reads TGTGCCACCAGCAGCGGGGCCTTAGGGCCAGCGGGAGTCGAGAAAAACATTCAGTACTTC.